This T cell receptor beta chain came from a study of OX40 agonist ivuxolimab in advanced cancers. The V gene's germline CDR1 is MNHEY and CDR2 SMNVEV (reference sequence). The ends lost 6 bases at V and 4 bases at J; junction bases unmatched: 9. The CDR3 has 16 amino acids. Assay used: immunoSEQ multiplex PCR; TCRdb lists only in-frame clones, some missing. The table records fewer than 80,000 clones, more than 80% of them present only once. The origin of this receptor is an adult with an advanced solid tumor such as melanoma, head and neck, liver or kidney cancer. The chain combines TRBV27 with TRBJ1-6, with 7 positions matching TRBD1. Sequences were derived from CD4+ or CD8+ T cells sorted from blood, sampled in a trial of the OX40 agonist ivuxolimab. CDR3 coding DNA: TGTGCCAGCAGCCCTATTGGGACAGCTTATAATTCACCCCTCCACTTT. This codes for CASSPIGTAYNSPLHF.